This paragraph reports one T cell receptor beta chain. Its antigen is unidentified. Assay: immunoSEQ multiplex PCR; the TCRdb copy retains only in-frame clones and omits some. The data contain over 100,000 clones, roughly 90% of them singletons. The V and J ends lost 0 bases and 4 bases, in that order; junction bases with no gene match: 7. CDR3 size: 16 residues. Germline assignment: CDR1 MNHNY and CDR2 SVGAGI (reference sequence). The data derive from a study of cytomegalovirus exposure and HLA in healthy donors. Findings of the study overall: The tendency of first-cohort TCR clusters to co-occur in the 110 or so validation repertoires emerged from a later analysis. Reportedly, cytomegalovirus status was diagnosed with high sensitivity and specificity.

Sequenced material: PBMCs. The chain employs TRBV6-6 and TRBJ2-3, with 7 bases matching TRBD2. The sequence derives from a woman under 30 in good health and CMV-seropositive. The CDR3 DNA follows: TGTGCCAGCAGTTACTCAAAAGGACTAGGCCCAGATACGCAGTATTTT. This gives the protein CASSYSKGLGPDTQYF.